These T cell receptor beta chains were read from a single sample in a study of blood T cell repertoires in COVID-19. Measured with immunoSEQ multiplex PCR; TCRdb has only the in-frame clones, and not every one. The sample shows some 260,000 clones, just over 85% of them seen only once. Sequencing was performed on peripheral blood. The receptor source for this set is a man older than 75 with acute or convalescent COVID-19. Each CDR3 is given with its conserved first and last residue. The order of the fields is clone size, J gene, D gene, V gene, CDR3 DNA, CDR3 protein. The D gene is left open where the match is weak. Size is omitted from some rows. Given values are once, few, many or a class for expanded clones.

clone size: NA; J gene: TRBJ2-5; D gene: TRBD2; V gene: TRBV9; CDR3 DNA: TGTGCCAGCAATCTAGCGGGGGTACAAGAGACCCAGTACTTC; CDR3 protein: CASNLAGVQETQYF
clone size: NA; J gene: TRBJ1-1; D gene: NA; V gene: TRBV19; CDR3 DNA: TGTGCCAGTAGGACACTACGGGAGAACACTGAAGCTTTCTTT; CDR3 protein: CASRTLRENTEAFF
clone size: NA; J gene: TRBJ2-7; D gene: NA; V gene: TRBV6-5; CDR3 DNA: TGTGCCAGCAGCAGACCGGGACATATCGCAGAGCAGTACTTC; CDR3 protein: CASSRPGHIAEQYF
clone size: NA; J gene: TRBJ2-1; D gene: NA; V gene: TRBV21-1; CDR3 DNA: TGTGCCAGCAGCAAAGCCGGACTAGCGGGAGGGTGGCGCTACAATGAGCAGTTCTTC; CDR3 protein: CASSKAGLAGGWRYNEQFF
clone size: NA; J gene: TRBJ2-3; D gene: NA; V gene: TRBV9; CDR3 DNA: TGTGCCAGCACGGGATTATCCACAGATACGCAGTATTTT; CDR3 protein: CASTGLSTDTQYF
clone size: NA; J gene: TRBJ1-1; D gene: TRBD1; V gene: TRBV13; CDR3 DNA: TGTGCCAGCAGCCCAGGGGGCAGGGGGCCCGACACTGAAGCTTTCTTT; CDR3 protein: CASSPGGRGPDTEAFF
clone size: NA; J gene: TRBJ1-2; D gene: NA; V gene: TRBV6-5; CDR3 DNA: TGTGCCAGCAGTTACTCATCCAGGGTTGGCTATGGCTACACCTTC; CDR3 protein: CASSYSSRVGYGYTF
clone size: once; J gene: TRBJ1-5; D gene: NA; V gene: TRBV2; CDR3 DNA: TGTGCCAGCACCTTGACAGGCAATCAGCCCCAGCATTTT; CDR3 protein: CASTLTGNQPQHF
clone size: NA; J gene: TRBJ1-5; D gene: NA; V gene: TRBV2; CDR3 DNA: TGTGCCAGCAGCTCAGACAGAAGCAATCAGCCCCAGCATTTT; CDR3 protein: CASSSDRSNQPQHF
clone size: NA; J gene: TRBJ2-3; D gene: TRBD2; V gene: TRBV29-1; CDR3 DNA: TGCAGCGTTGACCCTAGCGGGAGCACAGATACGCAGTATTTT; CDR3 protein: CSVDPSGSTDTQYF
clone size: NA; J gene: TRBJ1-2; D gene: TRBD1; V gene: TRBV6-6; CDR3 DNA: TGTGCCAGCAGTCCCGGGACAGGTGACTTATTCTATGGCTACACCTTC; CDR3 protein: CASSPGTGDLFYGYTF
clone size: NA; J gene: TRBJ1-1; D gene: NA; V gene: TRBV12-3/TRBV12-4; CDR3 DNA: TGTGCCAGCAGTTTGCACAGTAGCACTGAAGCTTTCTTT; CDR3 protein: CASSLHSSTEAFF
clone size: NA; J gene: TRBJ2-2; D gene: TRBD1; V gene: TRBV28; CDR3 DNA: TGTGCCAGCACCTCAACCGGGACAGGGGTTGTCGGGGAGCTGTTTTTT; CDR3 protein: CASTSTGTGVVGELFF
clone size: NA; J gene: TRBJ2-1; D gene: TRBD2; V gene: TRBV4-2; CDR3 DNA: TGTGCCAGCAGCCAAGACGAGGCTAGCGGGAGGTGGAGTGAGCAGTTCTTC; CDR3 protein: CASSQDEASGRWSEQFF
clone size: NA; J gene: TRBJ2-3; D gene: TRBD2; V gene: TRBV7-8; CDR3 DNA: TGTGCCAGCAGCCGGACTAGCGGGTTCACAGATACGCAGTATTTT; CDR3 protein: CASSRTSGFTDTQYF
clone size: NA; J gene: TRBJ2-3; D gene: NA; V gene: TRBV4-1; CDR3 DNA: TGCGCCAGCAGCCAACCCCTCGGCGGGGATACAGATACGCAGTATTTT; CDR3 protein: CASSQPLGGDTDTQYF
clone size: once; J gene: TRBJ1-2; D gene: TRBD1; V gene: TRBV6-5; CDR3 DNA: TGTGCCAGCAGTACGATGGGACAGGGCAACTATGGCTACACCTTC; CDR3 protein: CASSTMGQGNYGYTF
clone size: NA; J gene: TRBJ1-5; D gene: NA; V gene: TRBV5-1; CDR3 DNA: TGCGCCAGCAGCTTGGGGGACGGGACACCTGATCAGCCCCAGCATTTT; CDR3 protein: CASSLGDGTPDQPQHF
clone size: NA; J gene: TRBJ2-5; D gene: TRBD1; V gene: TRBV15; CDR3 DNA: TGTGCCACCAGCAAAGGACAGGGGGTAATGGTAGAGACCCAGTACTTC; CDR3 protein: CATSKGQGVMVETQYF
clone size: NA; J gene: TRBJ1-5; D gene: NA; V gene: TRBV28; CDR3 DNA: TGTGCCAGCCGGACAGATAGCAATCAGCCCCAGCATTTT; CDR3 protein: CASRTDSNQPQHF
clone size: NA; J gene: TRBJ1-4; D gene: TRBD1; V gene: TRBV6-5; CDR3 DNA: TGTGCCAGCAGGAGGACAGGGGGATCTAATGAAAAACTGTTTTTT; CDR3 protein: CASRRTGGSNEKLFF
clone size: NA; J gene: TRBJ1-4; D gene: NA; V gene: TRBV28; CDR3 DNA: TGTGCCAGCAGTTTAAGGCAGGGCAGGGAAAAACTGTTTTTT; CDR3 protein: CASSLRQGREKLFF
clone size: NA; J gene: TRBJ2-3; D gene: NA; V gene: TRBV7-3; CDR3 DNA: TGTGCCAGCAGCTTATACAGTTGGGATACGCAGTATTTT; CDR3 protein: CASSLYSWDTQYF
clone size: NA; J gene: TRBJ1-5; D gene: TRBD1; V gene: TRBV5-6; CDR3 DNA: TGTGCCAGCAGCGTGTACCAGGGGGAAGGGCAGCCCCAGCATTTT; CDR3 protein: CASSVYQGEGQPQHF
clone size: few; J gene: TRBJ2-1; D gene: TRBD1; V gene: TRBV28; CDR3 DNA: TGTGCCAGCAGTTTTCCCCGGGACAGGGGGGACAATGAGCAGTTCTTC; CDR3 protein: CASSFPRDRGDNEQFF
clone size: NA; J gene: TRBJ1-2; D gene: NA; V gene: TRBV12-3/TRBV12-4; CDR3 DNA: TGTGCCAGCAGTCTACTCCTTACGCTCACCTTC; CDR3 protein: CASSLLLTLTF
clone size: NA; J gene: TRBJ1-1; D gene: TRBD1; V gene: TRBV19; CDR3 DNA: TGTGCCAGTAGTATAACCAGGGGGCGAAGGACTGAAGCTTTCTTT; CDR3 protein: CASSITRGRRTEAFF
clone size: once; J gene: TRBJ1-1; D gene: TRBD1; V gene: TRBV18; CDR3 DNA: TGTGCCAGCTCGCGGACAGGCACTGAAGCTTTCTTT; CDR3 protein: CASSRTGTEAFF
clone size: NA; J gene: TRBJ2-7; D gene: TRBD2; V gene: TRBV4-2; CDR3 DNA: TGTGCCAGCAGCCAAGCGCTAGCGGGAGTCCACGAGCAGTACTTC; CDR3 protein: CASSQALAGVHEQYF
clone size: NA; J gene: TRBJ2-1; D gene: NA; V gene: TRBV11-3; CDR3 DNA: TGTGCCAGCAGCTTAGGGGGGGATGAGCAGTTCTTC; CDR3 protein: CASSLGGDEQFF
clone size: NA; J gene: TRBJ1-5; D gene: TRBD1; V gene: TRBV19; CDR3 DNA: TGTGCCAGTAGTATTGACAGGGATCAGCCCCAGCATTTT; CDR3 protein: CASSIDRDQPQHF
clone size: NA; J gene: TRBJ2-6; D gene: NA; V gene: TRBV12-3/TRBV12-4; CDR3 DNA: TGTGCCAGCAGTTTACTGGGGGCCAACGTCCTGACTTTC; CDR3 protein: CASSLLGANVLTF
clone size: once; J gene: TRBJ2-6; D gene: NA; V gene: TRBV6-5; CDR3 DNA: TGTGCCAGCATCTATGGGGCCAACGTCCTGACTTTC; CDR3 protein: CASIYGANVLTF
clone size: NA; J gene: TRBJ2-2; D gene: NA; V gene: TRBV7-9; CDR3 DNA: TGTGCCAGCAGCTTACAGGGGTTCACCGGGGAGCTGTTTTTT; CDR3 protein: CASSLQGFTGELFF
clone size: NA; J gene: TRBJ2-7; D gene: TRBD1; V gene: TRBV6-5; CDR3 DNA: TGTGCCAGCAGTTACCTGGACAGGTCCTACGAGCAGTACTTC; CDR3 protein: CASSYLDRSYEQYF
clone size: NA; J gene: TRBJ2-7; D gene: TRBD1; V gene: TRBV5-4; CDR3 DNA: TGTGCCAGCAGCTTGGCAGGGACAGGTGCCCACGAGCAGTACTTC; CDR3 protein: CASSLAGTGAHEQYF
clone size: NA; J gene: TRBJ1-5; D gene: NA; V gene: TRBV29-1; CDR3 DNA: TGCAGCGTTGGGGGGGGGTCTCAGCCCCAGCATTTT; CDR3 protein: CSVGGGSQPQHF
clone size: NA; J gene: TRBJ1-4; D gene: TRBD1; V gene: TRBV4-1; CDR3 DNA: TGCGCCAGCAGCCAAGCGAAGGGGGCGGCTAATGAAAAACTGTTTTTT; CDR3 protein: CASSQAKGAANEKLFF
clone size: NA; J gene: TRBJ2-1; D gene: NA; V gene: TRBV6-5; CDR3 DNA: TGTGCCAGCAATAGAAGACGGAGCTCCTACAATGAGCAGTTCTTC; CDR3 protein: CASNRRRSSYNEQFF
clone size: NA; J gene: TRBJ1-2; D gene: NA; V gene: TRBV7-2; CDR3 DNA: TGTGCCAGCAGCTTAAACTTTTTCTATGGCTACACCTTC; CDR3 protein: CASSLNFFYGYTF